This T cell receptor beta chain emerged from a study of tumor-infiltrating lymphocytes in primary liver carcinoma. Researchers generated TCR beta cDNA from about 460 ng of total RNA, relying on a constant-region primer. Modified slightly, ARM-PCR produced TCR beta libraries over three nested multiplex PCR rounds. In TCRdb, the multiplex PCR reads were re-called with MiXCR into one record per CDR3 protein. This sample has about 330,000 distinct CDR3 sequences, with 65% found just once. This clonotype came up once. One end of the junction varies from germline; a read error may be responsible. Unsorted whole blood supplied the RNA, and germline DNA was extracted too. Presurgery, approximately 3.9 milliliters of peripheral blood were collected. Sequenced: peripheral blood. The clonotype comes from a man aged 40-55 years with primary liver carcinoma and hepatitis B virus infection.

CDR3 region: CASSQEYGQGFWTEDVF. CDR3 DNA sequence: TGTGCCAGCAGCCAAGAGTACGGACAGGGTTTTTGGACTGAAGATGTCTTT. The J gene is TRBJ1-1, the V gene TRBV4-2; 8 bases match TRBD1. This CDR3 region has 17 residues. Germline CDR1 LGHNA, CDR2 YNFKEQ.